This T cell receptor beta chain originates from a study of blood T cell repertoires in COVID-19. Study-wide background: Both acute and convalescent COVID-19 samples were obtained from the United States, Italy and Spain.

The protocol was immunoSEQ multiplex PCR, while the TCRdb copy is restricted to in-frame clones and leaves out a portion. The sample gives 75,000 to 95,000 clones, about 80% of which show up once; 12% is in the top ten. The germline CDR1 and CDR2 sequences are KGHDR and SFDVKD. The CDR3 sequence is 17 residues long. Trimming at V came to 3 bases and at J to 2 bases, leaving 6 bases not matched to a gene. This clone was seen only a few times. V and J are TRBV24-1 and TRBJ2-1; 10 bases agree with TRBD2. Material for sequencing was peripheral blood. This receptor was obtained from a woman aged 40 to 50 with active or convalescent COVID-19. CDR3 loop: CATSDESGTSAYNEQFF. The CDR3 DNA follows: TGTGCCACCAGTGATGAATCCGGGACTAGCGCCTACAATGAGCAGTTCTTC.